These T cell receptor beta chains were read from a single sample in a study of CD8 T cells in Susac syndrome. TCRdb reprocessed the immunoSEQ multiplex PCR reads via MiXCR and lists one record per CDR3 protein. Of fewer than 150,000 distinct CDR3 sequences in the sample, 85% to 95% are singletons; the top ten hold 0.27%. Sample: CD8+ T cells from PBMCs. The receptors shown here come from a human donor in good health. Both conserved end residues are part of each CDR3. D genes are given only for firm matches. The size field is filled for only some rows; it gives once, few, many or a size class.

d_call clone_size j_call v_call cdr3_aa cdr3_nt
NA once TRBJ1-1 TRBV12-3/TRBV12-4 CASSPPFPDLNTEAFF TGTGCCAGCAGTCCTCCTTTTCCCGACTTAAACACTGAAGCTTTCTTT
NA NA TRBJ1-1 TRBV7-8 CASSSLDREAFF TGTGCCAGCAGCTCATTGGACAGAGAAGCTTTCTTT
NA NA TRBJ1-2 TRBV27 CASSPGSPNYGYTF TGTGCCAGCAGCCCCGGCAGCCCTAACTATGGCTACACCTTC
NA few TRBJ1-1 TRBV7-2 CASSLTSHTEAFF TGTGCCAGCAGCTTAACATCCCACACTGAAGCTTTCTTT
NA NA TRBJ1-4 TRBV9 CASSVGRNEKLFF TGTGCCAGCAGCGTAGGACGCAATGAAAAACTGTTTTTT
TRBD2 NA TRBJ2-7 TRBV30 CAWSSSGSFDEQYF TGTGCCTGGAGTTCTAGCGGGAGTTTTGACGAGCAGTACTTC
NA once TRBJ2-2 TRBV12-3/TRBV12-4 CATVPGRPGGELFF TGTGCCACGGTGCCCGGCCGACCGGGCGGGGAGCTGTTTTTT
NA NA TRBJ2-7 TRBV20-1 CSARGEGQSYEQYF TGCAGTGCTAGAGGGGAGGGACAGAGCTACGAGCAGTACTTC
NA NA TRBJ2-5 TRBV13 CASSAPETPQETQYF TGTGCCAGTAGTGCGCCGGAGACTCCCCAAGAGACCCAGTACTTC
NA NA TRBJ1-1 TRBV30 CAWRIPLTDTEAFF TGTGCCTGGAGGATTCCCCTGACAGACACTGAAGCTTTCTTT
NA NA TRBJ2-1 TRBV13 CASSFLTGINEQFF TGTGCCAGCAGCTTTTTAACAGGAATCAATGAGCAGTTCTTC
NA NA TRBJ2-5 TRBV4-2 CASSQVQGAFETQYF TGTGCCAGCAGCCAAGTCCAAGGGGCTTTTGAGACCCAGTACTTC
NA NA TRBJ2-2 TRBV20-1 CSAREARATGELFF TGCAGTGCTAGAGAGGCGCGTGCGACCGGGGAGCTGTTTTTT
NA NA TRBJ1-2 TRBV13 CASSSRGSYGYTF TGTGCCAGCAGCTCCAGGGGTAGTTATGGCTACACCTTC
TRBD2 NA TRBJ2-5 TRBV7-9 CASTGRRQETQYF TGTGCCAGCACCGGGAGGCGCCAAGAGACCCAGTACTTC